These T cell receptor beta chains were read from a single sample in a study of T cells after yellow fever vaccination. MiXCR, run by TCRdb on the 5' RACE reads, gives a single entry per CDR3 protein. The repertoire holds about 75,000 distinct CDR3 sequences, with around 7.8% as singletons. The specimen comprised CD8+ T cells sorted from PBMCs, sampled about 10 days after the first yellow fever vaccination. These receptor sequences come from a man between 18 and 29 years old who received the YFV17D yellow fever vaccine. The CDR3 runs from the conserved cysteine through the conserved F or W. Each record gives: J gene, clone size, V gene, D gene, CDR3 protein, CDR3 DNA. The D gene is left open where the match is weak. Size values are once, few and many counts, or a class for expanded clones, and some rows have none.

J: TRBJ2-2
size: -
V: TRBV6-1
D: -
CDR3: CASALTNTGELFF
DNA: TGTGCCAGTGCCCTAACGAACACCGGGGAGCTGTTTTTT

J: TRBJ1-4
size: few
V: TRBV10-3
D: TRBD1
CDR3: CAISEQGGLFF
DNA: TGTGCCATCAGTGAGCAGGGGGGTTTGTTTTTT

J: TRBJ2-1
size: many
V: TRBV7-6
D: -
CDR3: CASSETGDPNEQFF
DNA: TGTGCCAGCAGCGAGACCGGGGACCCAAATGAGCAGTTCTTC

J: TRBJ2-3
size: many
V: TRBV3-1
D: -
CDR3: CASSLVAVAVDTQYF
DNA: TGTGCCAGCAGTCTAGTAGCAGTGGCAGTTGATACGCAGTATTTT

J: TRBJ1-5
size: -
V: TRBV9
D: -
CDR3: CASSGGYSNQPQHF
DNA: TGTGCCAGCAGCGGAGGATATAGCAATCAGCCCCAGCATTTT

J: TRBJ2-1
size: -
V: TRBV7-8
D: -
CDR3: CASSPSYRNKNEQFF
DNA: TGTGCCAGCAGCCCTAGTTACAGGAACAAGAATGAGCAGTTCTTC

J: TRBJ2-1
size: many
V: TRBV12-3/TRBV12-4
D: TRBD1
CDR3: CASSLGQAYNEQFF
DNA: TGTGCCAGCAGTTTGGGACAGGCGTACAATGAGCAGTTCTTC

J: TRBJ2-3
size: few
V: TRBV28
D: TRBD1
CDR3: CASRRDREPPTDTQYF
DNA: TGTGCCAGCAGACGGGACAGGGAGCCCCCCACAGATACGCAGTATTTT

J: TRBJ2-3
size: medium-sized
V: TRBV7-9
D: TRBD2
CDR3: CASSLTSGGTDTQYF
DNA: TGTGCCAGCAGCCTGACTAGCGGGGGTACAGATACGCAGTATTTT

J: TRBJ2-1
size: -
V: TRBV6-2/TRBV6-3
D: -
CDR3: CASSYAGFLNEQFF
DNA: TGTGCCAGCAGTTACGCAGGGTTCCTCAATGAGCAGTTCTTC

J: TRBJ2-4
size: -
V: TRBV6-1
D: TRBD1
CDR3: CASIDRGWAKNIQYF
DNA: TGTGCCAGCATCGACAGGGGATGGGCCAAAAACATTCAGTACTTC

J: TRBJ2-3
size: many
V: TRBV5-4
D: TRBD1
CDR3: CASSSDRVKDTQYF
DNA: TGTGCCAGCAGCTCGGACAGGGTTAAAGATACGCAGTATTTT

J: TRBJ2-2
size: few
V: TRBV4-1
D: -
CDR3: CASSQDRNGELFF
DNA: TGCGCCAGCAGCCAAGATCGTAACGGGGAGCTGTTTTTT

J: TRBJ2-7
size: many
V: TRBV20-1
D: TRBD1
CDR3: CSAPDRDLEQYF
DNA: TGCAGTGCCCCCGACAGGGACCTCGAGCAGTACTTC

J: TRBJ2-3
size: many
V: TRBV5-1
D: -
CDR3: CASREDVPRPTDTQYF
DNA: TGCGCCAGCAGGGAGGACGTCCCCCGTCCCACAGATACGCAGTATTTT